The TCR beta chain described here comes from a study of control samples from healthy donors and cancer patients (dated by TCRdb to 2020 to 2022). The germline V gene sets CDR1 to MNHEY and CDR2 to SVGAGI. Reading from cysteine to phenylalanine, the CDR3 counts 15 amino acids. The retained sequence is limited to the CDR3, 45 bases, with the frame set at the first base. The junction carries 11 bases between V and J, which are trimmed by 4 bases and 1 base respectively. Library prep was done by the immunoSEQ multiplex PCR assay. TCRdb re-hosts the immuneACCESS table, in-frame sequences only. Its copies lack some clones; in the studies checked, an unresolved V gene accounts for under half of them, and the cause for the rest is not known. This sample gives 130,000 or so clones in total; about 90% of them show up just once. The ten top clones hold 40% of the sample. Worth noting for this clone: What antigen it recognizes has not been identified. No per-base quality is available; no much larger clone lies one base away.

The rearrangement combines TRBV6-5 with TRBJ1-3, with an unclear D gene assignment. Input material: blood. The TCR sequence derives from a man aged 50 or older in good health. The DNA is TGTGCCAGCAGTTTTTTGACTGATTCTGGAAACACCATATATTTT. It encodes CASSFLTDSGNTIYF.